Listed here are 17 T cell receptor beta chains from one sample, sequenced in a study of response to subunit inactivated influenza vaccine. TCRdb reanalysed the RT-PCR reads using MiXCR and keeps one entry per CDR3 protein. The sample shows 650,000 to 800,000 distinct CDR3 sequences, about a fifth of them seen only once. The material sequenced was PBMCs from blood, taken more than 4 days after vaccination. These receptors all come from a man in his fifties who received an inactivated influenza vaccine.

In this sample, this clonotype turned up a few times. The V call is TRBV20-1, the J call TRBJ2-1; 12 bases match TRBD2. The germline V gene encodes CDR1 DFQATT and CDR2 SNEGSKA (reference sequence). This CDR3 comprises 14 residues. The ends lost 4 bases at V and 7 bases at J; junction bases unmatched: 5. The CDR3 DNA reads TGCAGTGCTATTTCTAGCGGGAGGGGGAATGAGCAGTTCTTC. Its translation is CSAISSGRGNEQFF.

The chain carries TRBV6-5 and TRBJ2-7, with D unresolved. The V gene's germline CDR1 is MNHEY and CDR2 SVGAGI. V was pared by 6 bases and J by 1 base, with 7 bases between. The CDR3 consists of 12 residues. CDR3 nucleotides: TGTGCCAGCAGGCAGGATTCCTACGAGCAGTACTTC. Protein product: CASRQDSYEQYF.

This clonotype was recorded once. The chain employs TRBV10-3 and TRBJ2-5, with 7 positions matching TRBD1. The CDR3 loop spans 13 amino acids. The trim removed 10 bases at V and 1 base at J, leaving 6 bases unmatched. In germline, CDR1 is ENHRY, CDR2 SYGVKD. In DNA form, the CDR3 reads TGTGCCACACGAAGGGACAGCCAAGAGACCCAGTACTTC. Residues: CATRRDSQETQYF.

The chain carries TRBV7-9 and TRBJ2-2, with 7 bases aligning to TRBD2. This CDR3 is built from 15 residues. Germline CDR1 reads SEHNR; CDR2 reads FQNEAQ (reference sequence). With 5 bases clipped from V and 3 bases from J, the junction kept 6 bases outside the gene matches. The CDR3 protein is CASSLTSAYTGELFF. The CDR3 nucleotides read TGTGCCAGCAGCCTAACTAGCGCATACACCGGGGAGCTGTTTTTT.

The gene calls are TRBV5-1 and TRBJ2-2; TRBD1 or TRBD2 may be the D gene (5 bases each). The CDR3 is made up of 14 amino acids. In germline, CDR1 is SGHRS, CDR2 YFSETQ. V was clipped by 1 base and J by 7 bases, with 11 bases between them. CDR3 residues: CASSLTGPFGELFF. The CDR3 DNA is TGCGCCAGCAGCTTGACGGGGCCCTTCGGGGAGCTGTTTTTT. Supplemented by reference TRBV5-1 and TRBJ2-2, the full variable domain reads KAGVTQTPRYLIKTRGQQVTLSCSPISGHRSVSWYQQTPGQGLQFLFEYFSETQRNKGNFPGRFSGRQFSNSRSEMNVSTLELGDSALYLCASSLTGPFGELFFGEGSRLTVL.

The CDR3 protein is CASSAYGTPGEAFF. CDR3 sequence (DNA): TGTGCCAGCAGCGCTTACGGGACCCCGGGTGAAGCTTTCTTT. The V gene is TRBV9, the J gene TRBJ1-1, with D perhaps TRBD1 (5 bases). This CDR3 region has 14 residues. CDR1 and CDR2 (germline): SGDLS, YYNGEE. Trimming shortened V by 3 bases and J by 7 bases, and 16 bases separated the two germline ends.

The CDR3 here is CASSVAGGTKETQYF. CDR3 nucleotide sequence: TGTGCCAGCAGCGTGGCTGGTGGGACAAAAGAGACCCAGTACTTC. V usage is TRBV9 and J usage is TRBJ2-5, with D possibly matching TRBD1 (6 bases). The V end was cut by 2 bases, the J end by 3 bases, with 14 bases between. The CDR3 covers 15 residues. Germline V gene lookup returns CDR1 SGDLS and CDR2 YYNGEE. Full variable domain (missing parts from reference TRBV9 and TRBJ2-5): DSGVTQTPKHLITATGQRVTLRCSPRSGDLSVYWYQQSLDQGLQFLIQYYNGEERAKGNILERFSAQQFPDLHSELNLSSLELGDSALYFCASSVAGGTKETQYFGPGTRLLVL.

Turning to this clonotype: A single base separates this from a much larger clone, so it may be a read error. The CDR3 sequence is CASSPPGGKSGELFF. DNA of the CDR3: TGTGCCAGCAGTCCACCAGGGGGAAAGTCCGGGGAGCTGTTTTTT. The chain joins TRBV12-3 or TRBV12-4 to TRBJ2-2; 7 nucleotides align to TRBD1. The V gene end was trimmed by 5 bases and the J gene end by 6 bases; junction bases not matched to a gene: 9. The CDR3 spans 15 residues.

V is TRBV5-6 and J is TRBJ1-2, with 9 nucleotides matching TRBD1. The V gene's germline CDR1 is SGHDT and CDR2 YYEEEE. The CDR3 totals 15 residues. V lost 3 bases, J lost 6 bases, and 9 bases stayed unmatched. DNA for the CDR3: TGTGCCAGCAGCTCAACCGGGACAGGGTCCGATGGCTACACCTTC. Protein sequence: CASSSTGTGSDGYTF.

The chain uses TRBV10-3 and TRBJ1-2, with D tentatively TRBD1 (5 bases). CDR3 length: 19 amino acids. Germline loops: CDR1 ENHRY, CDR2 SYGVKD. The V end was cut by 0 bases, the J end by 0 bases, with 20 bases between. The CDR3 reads CAISESRWGPTTANYGYTF. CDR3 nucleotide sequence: TGTGCCATCAGTGAGTCTCGTTGGGGACCTACAACCGCTAACTATGGCTACACCTTC.

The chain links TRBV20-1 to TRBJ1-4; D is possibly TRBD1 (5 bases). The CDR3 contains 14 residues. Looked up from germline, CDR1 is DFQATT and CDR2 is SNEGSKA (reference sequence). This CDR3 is CSAGGAATNEKLFF. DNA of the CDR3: TGCAGCGCCGGGGGAGCAGCAACTAATGAAAAACTGTTTTTT.

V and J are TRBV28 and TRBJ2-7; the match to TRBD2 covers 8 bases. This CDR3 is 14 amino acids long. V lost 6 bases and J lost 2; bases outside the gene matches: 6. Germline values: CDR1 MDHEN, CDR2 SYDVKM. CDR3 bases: TGTGCCAGCAGCGACATAGCGGGACCCTACGAGCAGTACTTC. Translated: CASSDIAGPYEQYF.

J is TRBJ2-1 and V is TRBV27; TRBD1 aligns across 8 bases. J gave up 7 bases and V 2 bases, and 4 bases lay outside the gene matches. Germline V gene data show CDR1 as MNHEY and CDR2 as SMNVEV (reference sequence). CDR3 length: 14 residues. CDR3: CASSLRQGLNEQFF. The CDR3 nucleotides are TGTGCCAGCAGTTTAAGACAGGGGTTAAATGAGCAGTTCTTC.

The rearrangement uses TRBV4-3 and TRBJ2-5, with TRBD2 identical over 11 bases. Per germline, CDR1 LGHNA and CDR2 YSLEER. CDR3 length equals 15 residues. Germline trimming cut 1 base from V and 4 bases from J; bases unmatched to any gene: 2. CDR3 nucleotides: TGCGCCAGCAGCCAAGCTCTAGCGGGGGGAGAGACCCAGTACTTC. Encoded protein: CASSQALAGGETQYF.

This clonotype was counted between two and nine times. In DNA form, the CDR3 reads TGTGCCAGCAGTGCCGGACAGGCCTCCAGCTCCTACGAGCAGTACTTC. Translating it yields CASSAGQASSSYEQYF. The rearrangement joins TRBV12-3 or TRBV12-4 to TRBJ2-7; 7 bases fit TRBD1. V lost 5 bases and J lost 0; bases outside the gene matches: 10. The CDR3 extends over 16 amino acids.

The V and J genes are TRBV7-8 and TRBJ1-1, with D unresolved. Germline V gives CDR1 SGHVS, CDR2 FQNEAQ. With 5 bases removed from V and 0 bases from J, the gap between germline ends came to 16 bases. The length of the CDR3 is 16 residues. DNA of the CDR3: TGTGCCAGCAGCCCACAGTCGGTGCCCCTGAACACTGAAGCTTTCTTT. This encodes CASSPQSVPLNTEAFF.

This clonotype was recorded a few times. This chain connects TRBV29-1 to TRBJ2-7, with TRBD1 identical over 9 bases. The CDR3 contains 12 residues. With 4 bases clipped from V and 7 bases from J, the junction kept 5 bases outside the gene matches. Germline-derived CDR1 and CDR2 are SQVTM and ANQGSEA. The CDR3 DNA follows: TGCAGCGTTGCGGACAGGGGAGAAGAGCAGTACTTC. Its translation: CSVADRGEEQYF.